This T cell receptor beta chain was sequenced during a study of blood T cell repertoires in COVID-19. Study overall: Material from acute and convalescent COVID-19 was sourced from the United States, Italy and Spain. PBMCs, B-cell-depleted T cells, or T cells were the source of the cDNA or gDNA that made up the material.

Clones were sequenced by immunoSEQ multiplex PCR, and TCRdb holds only the in-frame ones, with some missing. The sample lists 490,000 or so clones; 70% to 90% were seen once. Across about two dozen US areas, participants ranged in age from about 18 to 100 years. Participant reports of clinical history set cohort assignment. Germline loops: CDR1 MNHEY, CDR2 SMNVEV (reference sequence). This CDR3 spans 14 amino acids. V lost 6 bases and J lost 0, with 11 bases in between. This rearrangement joins TRBV27 to TRBJ1-1; D unresolved. Input material: PBMCs or T cells enriched from blood (not recorded which). The TCR was taken from a woman between 40 and 55 years old who had recovered from COVID-19. CDR3 region: CASSPGAMNTEAFF. CDR3 in DNA: TGTGCCAGCAGCCCGGGAGCTATGAACACTGAAGCTTTCTTT.